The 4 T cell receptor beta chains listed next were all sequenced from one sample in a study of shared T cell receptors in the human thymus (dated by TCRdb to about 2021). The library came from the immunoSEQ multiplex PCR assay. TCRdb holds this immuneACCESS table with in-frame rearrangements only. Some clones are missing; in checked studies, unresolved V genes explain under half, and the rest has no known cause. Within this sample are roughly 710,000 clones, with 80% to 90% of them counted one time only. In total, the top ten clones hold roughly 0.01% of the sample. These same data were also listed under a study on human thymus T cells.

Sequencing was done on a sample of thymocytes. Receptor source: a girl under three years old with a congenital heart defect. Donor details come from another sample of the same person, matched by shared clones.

The CDR3 is CATSRVWDRGYEQYF. The CDR3 DNA follows: TGTGCCACCAGCAGAGTATGGGACAGGGGCTACGAGCAGTACTTC. This rearrangement joins TRBV15 to TRBJ2-7, with 10 bases that match TRBD1. Looked up from germline, CDR1 is LNHNV and CDR2 is YYDKDF (reference sequence). J was trimmed by 3 bases and V by 1 base; bases with no gene match: 3. CDR3 length: 15 residues.

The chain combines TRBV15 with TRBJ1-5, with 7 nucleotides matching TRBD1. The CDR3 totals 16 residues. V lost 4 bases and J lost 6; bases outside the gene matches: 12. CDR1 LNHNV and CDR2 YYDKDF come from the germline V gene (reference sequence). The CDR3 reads CATSTGGGRVGQPQHF. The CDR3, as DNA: TGTGCCACCAGCACCGGAGGGGGCAGGGTGGGTCAGCCCCAGCATTTT.

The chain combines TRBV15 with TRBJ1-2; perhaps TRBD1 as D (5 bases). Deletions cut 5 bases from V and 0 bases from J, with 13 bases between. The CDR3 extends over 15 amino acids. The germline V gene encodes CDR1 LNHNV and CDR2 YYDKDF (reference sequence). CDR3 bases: TGTGCCACCAGCGCCGACCCGACAGCTAACTATGGCTACACCTTC. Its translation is CATSADPTANYGYTF. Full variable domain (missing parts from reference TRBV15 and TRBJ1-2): DAMVIQNPRYQVTQFGKPVTLSCSQTLNHNVMYWYQQKSSQAPKLLFHYYDKDFNNEADTPDNFQSRRPNTSFCFLDIRSPGLGDTAMYLCATSADPTANYGYTFGSGTRLTVV.

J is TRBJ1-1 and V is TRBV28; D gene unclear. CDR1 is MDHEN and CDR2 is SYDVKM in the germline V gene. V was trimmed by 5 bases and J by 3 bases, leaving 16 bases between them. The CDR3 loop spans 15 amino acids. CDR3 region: CASSPPGRLYTEAFF. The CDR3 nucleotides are TGTGCCAGCAGTCCTCCCGGCAGACTCTACACTGAAGCTTTCTTT.